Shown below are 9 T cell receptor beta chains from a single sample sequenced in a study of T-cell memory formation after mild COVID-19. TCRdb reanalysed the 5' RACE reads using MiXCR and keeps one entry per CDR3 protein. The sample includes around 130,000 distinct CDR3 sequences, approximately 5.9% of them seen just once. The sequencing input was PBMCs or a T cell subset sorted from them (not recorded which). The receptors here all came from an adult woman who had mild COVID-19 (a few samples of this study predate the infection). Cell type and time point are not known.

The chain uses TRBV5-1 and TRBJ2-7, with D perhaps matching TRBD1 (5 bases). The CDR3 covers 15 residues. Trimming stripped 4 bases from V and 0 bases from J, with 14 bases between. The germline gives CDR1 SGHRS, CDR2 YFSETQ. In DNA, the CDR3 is TGCGCCAGCAGCAGGTTGCCGGACAACTCCTACGAGCAGTACTTC. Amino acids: CASSRLPDNSYEQYF.

DNA of the CDR3: TGTGCCAGCAGCTTATCACAAGGACAGATTAATGGCTACACCTTC. The encoded protein is CASSLSQGQINGYTF. The V gene is TRBV7-2, the J gene TRBJ1-2; tentatively, D is TRBD1 (6 bases). V lost 2 bases and J 6 bases, leaving 16 bases between the germline ends. This CDR3 comprises 15 residues. Per the germline V gene, CDR1 is SGHTA and CDR2 is FQGNSA.

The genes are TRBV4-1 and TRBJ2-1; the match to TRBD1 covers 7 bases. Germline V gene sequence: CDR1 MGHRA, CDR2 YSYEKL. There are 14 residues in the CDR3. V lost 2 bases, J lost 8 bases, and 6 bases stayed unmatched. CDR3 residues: CASSQLGQPDEQFF. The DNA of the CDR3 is TGCGCCAGCAGCCAACTGGGACAGCCTGATGAGCAGTTCTTC.

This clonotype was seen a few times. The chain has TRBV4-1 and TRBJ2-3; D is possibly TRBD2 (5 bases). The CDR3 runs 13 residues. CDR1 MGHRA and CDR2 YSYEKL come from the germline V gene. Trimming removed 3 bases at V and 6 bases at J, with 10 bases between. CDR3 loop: CASSQRTGDTQYF. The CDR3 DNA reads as TGCGCCAGCAGCCAGAGGACGGGGGATACGCAGTATTTT.

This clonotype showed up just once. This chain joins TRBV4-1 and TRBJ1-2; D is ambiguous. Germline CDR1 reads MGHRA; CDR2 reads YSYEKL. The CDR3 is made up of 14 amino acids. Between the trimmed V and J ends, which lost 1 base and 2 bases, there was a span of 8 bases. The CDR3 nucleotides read TGCGCCAGCAGCCAAGCTATAGGGAACTATGGCTACACCTTC. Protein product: CASSQAIGNYGYTF.

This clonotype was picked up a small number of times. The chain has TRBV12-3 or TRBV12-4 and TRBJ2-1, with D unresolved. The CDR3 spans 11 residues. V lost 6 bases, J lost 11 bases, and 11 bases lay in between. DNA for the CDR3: TGTGCCAGCAGACTGGTGGAAAAGCAGTTCTTC. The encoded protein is CASRLVEKQFF.

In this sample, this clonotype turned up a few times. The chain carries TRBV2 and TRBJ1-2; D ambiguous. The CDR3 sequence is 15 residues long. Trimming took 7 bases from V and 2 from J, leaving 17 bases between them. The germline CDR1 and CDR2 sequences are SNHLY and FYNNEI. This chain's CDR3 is CASNAQHNKNYGYTF. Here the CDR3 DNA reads TGTGCCAGCAATGCTCAACATAATAAAAACTATGGCTACACCTTC.

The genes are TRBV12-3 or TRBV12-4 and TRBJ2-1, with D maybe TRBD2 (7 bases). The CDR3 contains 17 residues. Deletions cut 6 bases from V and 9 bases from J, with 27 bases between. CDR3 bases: TGTGCCAGCAGCGGGGGGCCGGTTAGTGGTGCGGGTGGTGAGCAGTTCTTC. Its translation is CASSGGPVSGAGGEQFF.

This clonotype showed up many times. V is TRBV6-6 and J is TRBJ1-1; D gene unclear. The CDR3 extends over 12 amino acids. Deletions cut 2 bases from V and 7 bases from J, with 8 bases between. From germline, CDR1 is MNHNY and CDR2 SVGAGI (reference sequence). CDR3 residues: CASSYPGNEAFF. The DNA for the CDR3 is TGTGCCAGCAGTTACCCCGGGAATGAAGCTTTCTTT.